The following is a TCR beta chain sequence with its context. What it recognizes is unknown. This sample is drawn from a study of cytomegalovirus exposure and HLA in healthy donors. Germline V gives CDR1 SGHRS, CDR2 YFSETQ. With V trimmed by 0 bases and J by 5 bases, 8 bases remained unmatched. The CDR3 runs 16 residues. Findings and caveats of the study: Follow-up analysis seemed to connect common viral pathogens with several of the most significant clusters identified. Some V segments (TRBV6-2 and TRBV6-3 among them) were excluded as indistinguishable.

The PCR had 60 Vbeta and 13 Jbeta primers. This table comes from immunoSEQ multiplex PCR, and its TCRdb copy is limited to in-frame clones, with some not included. The data contain fewer than 120,000 clones, around 83% of them seen just once; the ten biggest clones take up under 3%. The chain links TRBV5-1 to TRBJ2-7; 10 nucleotides agree with TRBD2. The sequence derives from a woman in her sixties in good health and CMV-seropositive. The sequenced sample was PBMCs. DNA for the CDR3: TGCGCCAGCAGCTTGGTGGCTAGCGGGAGAGGTGACGAGCAGTACTTC. It is translated as CASSLVASGRGDEQYF.